This passage covers 12 T cell receptor beta chains from one sample sequenced in a study of blood T cell repertoires in COVID-19. Profiled with immunoSEQ multiplex PCR; TCRdb holds only in-frame clones, not every one. The top ten clones hold over 9.5% of a sample with approximately 200,000 clones, 82% of them seen once. The sample taken for sequencing was PBMCs or T cells enriched from blood (not recorded which). These receptors came from a man aged 40-49 years who had recovered from COVID-19.

The chain combines TRBV4-2 with TRBJ1-3; no definite D call. The CDR3 is 16 residues long. V shed 1 base and J shed 0 bases, with 10 bases lying between them. The V gene's germline CDR1 is LGHNA and CDR2 YNFKEQ. The CDR3 is CASSQGQDFSGNTIYF. In nucleotides, the CDR3 is TGTGCCAGCAGCCAAGGGCAGGACTTCTCTGGAAACACCATATATTTT.

The chain carries TRBV7-2 and TRBJ1-2; no definite D call. The CDR3 extends over 12 amino acids. Trimming shortened V by 5 bases and J by 13 bases, and 17 bases separated the two germline ends. Per germline, CDR1 SGHTA and CDR2 FQGNSA. The CDR3 spells CASSVDLYRITF. The CDR3 bases are TGTGCCAGCAGCGTCGACTTATATAGAATCACCTTC.

J is TRBJ2-1 and V is TRBV18; TRBD2 aligns across 7 bases. CDR1 and CDR2 from the germline V gene are KGHSH and LQKENI. The CDR3 spans 16 residues. With 1 base clipped from V and 2 bases from J, the junction kept 5 bases outside the gene matches. The CDR3 sequence is CASSPLGGTTYNEQFF. The CDR3 nucleotides read TGTGCCAGCTCACCACTGGGGGGGACTACCTACAATGAGCAGTTCTTC.

The chain employs TRBV6-5 and TRBJ1-1, with D unresolved. Deletions cut 6 bases from V and 1 base from J, with 12 bases between. The CDR3 is 14 amino acids. From germline, CDR1 is MNHEY and CDR2 SVGAGI. This CDR3 is CASRAQQANTEAFF. The CDR3, as DNA: TGTGCCAGCAGGGCCCAGCAGGCGAACACTGAAGCTTTCTTT.

J is TRBJ2-2 and V is TRBV24-1; TRBD2 aligns across 11 bases. This CDR3 comprises 15 residues. J lost 0 bases, V lost 7 bases, and 0 bases had no gene match. CDR1 and CDR2 (germline): KGHDR, SFDVKD. The CDR3 DNA reads TGTGCCACCAGGACTAGCGGGACGAACACCGGGGAGCTGTTTTTT. Translation: CATRTSGTNTGELFF.

J is TRBJ2-5 and V is TRBV6-1; 7 positions agree with TRBD2. V dropped 2 bases and J dropped 4; count of bases not matched to a gene: 7. The CDR3 loop spans 15 amino acids. Germline CDR1 reads MNHNS; CDR2 reads SASEGT. CDR3 coding DNA: TGTGCCAGCAGTGAACCGTGGGAGGGCCTAGAGACCCAGTACTTC. This sequence encodes CASSEPWEGLETQYF.

The chain recombines TRBV3-1 (or the pseudogene TRBV3-2) with TRBJ2-1, with 8 bases matching TRBD2. Germline CDR1 reads LGHDT; CDR2 reads YNNKEL (reference sequence). The trim removed 2 bases at V and 10 bases at J, leaving 1 base unmatched. This CDR3 is built from 12 residues. Here the CDR3 DNA reads TGTGCCAGCAGCCAATTAGCGGGGGAGCAGTTCTTC. Translating gives CASSQLAGEQFF.

This clone was found a few times. The CDR3 coding sequence is TGTGCCAGCAGTTACGCCCGGACAGGGGATGAGCAGTTCTTC. Protein sequence: CASSYARTGDEQFF. This sequence joins TRBV6-2 or TRBV6-3 and TRBJ2-1, with 9 bases matching TRBD1. The germline V gene has CDR1 MNHEY and CDR2 SVGEGT. The CDR3 has 14 residues. V shed 2 bases and J 8 bases; nucleotides not matched to a gene: 4.

The V call is TRBV5-1, the J call TRBJ2-5; D is possibly TRBD2 (5 bases). The germline V gene encodes CDR1 SGHRS and CDR2 YFSETQ. The CDR3 extends over 16 amino acids. Trimming took 1 base from V and 0 from J, leaving 13 bases between them. The CDR3 coding sequence is TGCGCCAGCAGCTTGCCCGAGGGAGTGTACCAAGAGACCCAGTACTTC. Residues: CASSLPEGVYQETQYF. Drawing the rest from reference TRBV5-1 and TRBJ2-5, the complete variable domain is KAGVTQTPRYLIKTRGQQVTLSCSPISGHRSVSWYQQTPGQGLQFLFEYFSETQRNKGNFPGRFSGRQFSNSRSEMNVSTLELGDSALYLCASSLPEGVYQETQYFGPGTRLLVL.

The J gene is TRBJ2-3, the V gene TRBV5-5; 14 nucleotides agree with TRBD2. Germline trimming cut 0 bases from V and 6 bases from J; bases unmatched to any gene: 6. CDR1 is SGHKS, CDR2 YYEKEE, per germline (reference sequence). The CDR3 sequence is 17 residues long. This CDR3 reads CASSLVSGLAGVDTQYF. CDR3 coding DNA: TGTGCCAGCAGCTTGGTTTCGGGACTAGCGGGAGTGGATACGCAGTATTTT.

The chain carries TRBV9 and TRBJ1-3; D might be TRBD1 (5 bases). V was trimmed by 0 bases and J by 8 bases, leaving 9 bases between them. Germline lookup yields CDR1 SGDLS and CDR2 YYNGEE. The CDR3 is made up of 13 amino acids. CDR3 in amino acids: CASSVGGGDTIYF. The DNA for the CDR3 is TGTGCCAGCAGCGTAGGTGGAGGGGACACCATATATTTT.

There are a few counts of this clone. The chain couples TRBV12-5 to TRBJ2-1; 11 bases match TRBD2. Germline assignment: CDR1 LGHNT and CDR2 FRNRAP. V was clipped by 6 bases and J by 6 bases; unmatched bases: 10. This CDR3 comprises 16 residues. The CDR3 here is CASGNGSGRASNEQFF. The CDR3 DNA is TGTGCTAGTGGCAACGGTAGCGGGAGGGCCTCCAATGAGCAGTTCTTC.